The present TCR beta chain was sequenced within a study of a mutant IDH1 vaccine in newly diagnosed glioma. Study-level background: The study started vaccination 4-6 weeks after radiotherapy alone, or with temozolomide cycles.

Sequenced by immunoSEQ multiplex PCR; TCRdb stores in-frame clones only, minus some. The sample carries approximately 60,000 clones, roughly 77% recorded once. V gave up 7 bases and J gave up 3 bases, with 7 bases separating them. The CDR3 runs to 12 residues. In germline, CDR1 is SEHNR, CDR2 FQNEAQ (reference sequence). Concerning this clone: No antigen is known for it.

As for time point: week 23, last vaccination. In the vaccine, a single dose held 300 ug of the mutant IDH1 20-mer peptide, along with topical imiquimod. This sample comprised PBMCs, obtained from a glioma patient whose treatment included an IDH1 peptide vaccine. The receptor comes from a woman between 35 and 50 years old with glioma. Some clones in this sample may be carry-over from other donors' samples. The V call is TRBV7-9, the J call TRBJ1-3, with D unclear. As DNA, the CDR3 is TGTGCCAGCATCCCCCTTGGAAACACCATATATTTT. This translates into CASIPLGNTIYF.